Listed here is a single T cell receptor (beta chain). These data belong to a study of shared clonotypes between healthy human individuals. Splitting of each subset's genomic DNA was done evenly across several immunoSEQ plates. This table comes from immunoSEQ multiplex PCR, and its TCRdb copy is limited to in-frame clones, with some not included. Here the sample spans more than 900,000 clones, roughly 74% being singletons. CDR1 SGHVS and CDR2 FQNEAQ come from the germline V gene. Trimming stripped 2 bases from V and 1 base from J, with 8 bases between. This CDR3 spans 14 amino acids. CD4+ cells yielded CD45RA+ naive and CD45RA-negative memory subsets.

V is TRBV7-8 and J is TRBJ1-2, with D perhaps TRBD1 (5 bases). The TCR originated in a man younger than 35 in good health. Some clones in this sample may be carry-over from other donors' samples. The sample was memory CD4+ T cells from PBMCs. Subset indicated: CD45RA-negative fraction. The CDR3 DNA reads TGTGCCAGCAGCTTACGGGACCTTAACTATGGCTACACCTTC. Its protein product is CASSLRDLNYGYTF.